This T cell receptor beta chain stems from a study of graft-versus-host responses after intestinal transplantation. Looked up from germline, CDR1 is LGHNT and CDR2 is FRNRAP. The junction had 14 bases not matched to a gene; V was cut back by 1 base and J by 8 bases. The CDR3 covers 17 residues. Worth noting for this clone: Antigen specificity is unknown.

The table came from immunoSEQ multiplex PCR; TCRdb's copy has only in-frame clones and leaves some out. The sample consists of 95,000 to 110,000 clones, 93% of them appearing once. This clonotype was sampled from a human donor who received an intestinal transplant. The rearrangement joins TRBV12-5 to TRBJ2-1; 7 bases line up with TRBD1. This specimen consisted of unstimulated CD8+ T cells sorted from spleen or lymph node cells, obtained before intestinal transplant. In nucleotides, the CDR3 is TGTGCTAGTGGTTTGGACTGGGACAGCTCCGTGCGCTATGAGCAGTTCTTC. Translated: CASGLDWDSSVRYEQFF.